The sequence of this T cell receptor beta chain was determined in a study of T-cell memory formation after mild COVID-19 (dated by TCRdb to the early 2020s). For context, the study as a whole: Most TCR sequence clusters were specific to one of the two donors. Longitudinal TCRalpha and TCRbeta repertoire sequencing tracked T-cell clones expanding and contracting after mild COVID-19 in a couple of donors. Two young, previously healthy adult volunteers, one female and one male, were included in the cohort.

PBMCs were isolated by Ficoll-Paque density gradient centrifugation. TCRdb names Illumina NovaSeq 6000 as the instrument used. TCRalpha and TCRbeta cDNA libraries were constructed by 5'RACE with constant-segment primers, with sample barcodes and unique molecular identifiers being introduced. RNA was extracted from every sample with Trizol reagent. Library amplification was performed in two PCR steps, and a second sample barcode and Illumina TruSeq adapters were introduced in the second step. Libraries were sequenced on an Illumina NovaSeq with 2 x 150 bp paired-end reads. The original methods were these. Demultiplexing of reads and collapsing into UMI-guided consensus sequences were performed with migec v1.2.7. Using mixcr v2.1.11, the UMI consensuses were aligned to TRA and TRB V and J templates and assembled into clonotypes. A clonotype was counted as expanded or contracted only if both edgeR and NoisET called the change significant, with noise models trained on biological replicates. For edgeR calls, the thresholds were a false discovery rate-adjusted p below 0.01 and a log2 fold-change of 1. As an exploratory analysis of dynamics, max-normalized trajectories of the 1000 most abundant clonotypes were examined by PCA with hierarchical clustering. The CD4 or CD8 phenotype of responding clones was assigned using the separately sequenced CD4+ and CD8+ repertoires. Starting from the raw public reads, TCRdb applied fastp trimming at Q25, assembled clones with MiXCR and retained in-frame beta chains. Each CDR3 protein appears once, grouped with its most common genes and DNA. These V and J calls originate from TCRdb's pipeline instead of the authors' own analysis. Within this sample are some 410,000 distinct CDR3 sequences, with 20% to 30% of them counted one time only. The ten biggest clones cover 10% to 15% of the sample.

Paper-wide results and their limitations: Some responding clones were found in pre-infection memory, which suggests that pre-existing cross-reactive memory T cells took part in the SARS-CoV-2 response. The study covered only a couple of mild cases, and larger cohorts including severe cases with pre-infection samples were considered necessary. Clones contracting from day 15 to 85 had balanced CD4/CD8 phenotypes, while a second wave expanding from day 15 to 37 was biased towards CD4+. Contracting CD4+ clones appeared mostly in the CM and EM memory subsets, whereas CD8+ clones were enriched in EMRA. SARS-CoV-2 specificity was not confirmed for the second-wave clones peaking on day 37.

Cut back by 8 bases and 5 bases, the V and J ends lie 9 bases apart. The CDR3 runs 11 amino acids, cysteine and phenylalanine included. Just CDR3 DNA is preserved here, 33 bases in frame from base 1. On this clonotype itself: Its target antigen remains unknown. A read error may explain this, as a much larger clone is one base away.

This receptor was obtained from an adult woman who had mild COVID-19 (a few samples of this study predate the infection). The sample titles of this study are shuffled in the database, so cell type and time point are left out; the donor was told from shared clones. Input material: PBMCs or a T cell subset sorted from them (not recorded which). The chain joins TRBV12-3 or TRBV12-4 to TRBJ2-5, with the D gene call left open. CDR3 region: CASGLRETQYF. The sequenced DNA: TGTGCCAGCGGCTTAAGGGAGACCCAGTACTTC.